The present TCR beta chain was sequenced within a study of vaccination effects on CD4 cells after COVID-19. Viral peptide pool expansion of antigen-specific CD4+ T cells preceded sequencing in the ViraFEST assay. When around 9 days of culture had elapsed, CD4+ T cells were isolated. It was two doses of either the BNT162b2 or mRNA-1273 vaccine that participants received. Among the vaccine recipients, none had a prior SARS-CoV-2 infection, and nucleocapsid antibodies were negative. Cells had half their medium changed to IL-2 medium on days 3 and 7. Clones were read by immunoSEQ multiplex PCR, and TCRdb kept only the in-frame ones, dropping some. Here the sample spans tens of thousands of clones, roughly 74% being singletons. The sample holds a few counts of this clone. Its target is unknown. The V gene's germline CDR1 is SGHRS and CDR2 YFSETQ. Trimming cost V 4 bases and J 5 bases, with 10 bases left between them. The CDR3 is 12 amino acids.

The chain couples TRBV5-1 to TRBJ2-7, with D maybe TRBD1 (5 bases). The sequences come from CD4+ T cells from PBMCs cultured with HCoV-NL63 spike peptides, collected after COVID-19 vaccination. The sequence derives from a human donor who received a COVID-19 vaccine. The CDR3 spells CASSHPGNEQYF. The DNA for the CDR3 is TGCGCCAGCAGCCACCCAGGGAACGAGCAGTACTTC.